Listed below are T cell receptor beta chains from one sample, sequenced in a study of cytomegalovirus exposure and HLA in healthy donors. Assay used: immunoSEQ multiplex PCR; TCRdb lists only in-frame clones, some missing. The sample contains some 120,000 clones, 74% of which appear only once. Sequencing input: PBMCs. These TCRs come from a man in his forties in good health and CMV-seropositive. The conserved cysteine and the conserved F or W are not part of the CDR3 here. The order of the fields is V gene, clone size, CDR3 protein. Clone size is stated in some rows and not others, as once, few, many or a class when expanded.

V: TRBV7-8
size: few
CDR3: ASSLFGTSNEQF

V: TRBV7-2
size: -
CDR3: ASSSRTGGYGYT

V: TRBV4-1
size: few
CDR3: ASSQVGHPATNEKLF

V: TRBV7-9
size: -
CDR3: ASSLGTGGRGYT

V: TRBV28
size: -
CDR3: ASSSPILYERY

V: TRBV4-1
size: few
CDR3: ASSQEEGGEFFRSYNEQF

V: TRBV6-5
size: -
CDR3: ASSPQFGYT

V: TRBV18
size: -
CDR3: ASSSTETNTEAF

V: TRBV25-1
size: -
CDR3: ASSDPGQGAETQY

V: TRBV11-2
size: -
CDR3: ASSLGQGVYEQF

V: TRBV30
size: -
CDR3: AWNRGQPNEKLF

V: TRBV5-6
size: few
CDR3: ASSLVRGSGTQY

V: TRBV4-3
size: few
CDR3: ASSQDRRDREQF

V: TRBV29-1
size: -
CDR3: SVVTEISYEQY

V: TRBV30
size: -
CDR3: AWNAQGFGTEAF

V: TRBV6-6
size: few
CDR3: ASSPQGLTGELF

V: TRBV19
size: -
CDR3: ASTQTIRGQGPMKQY

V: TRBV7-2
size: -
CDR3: ASSLRLSRYYGYT

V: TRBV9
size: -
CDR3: ASSVAGNGKLF

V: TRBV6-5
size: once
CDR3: ASKYDRLGTGELF

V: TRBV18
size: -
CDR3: ASSPPGQRGAKETQY

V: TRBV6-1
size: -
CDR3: AIGQYVGPQETQY

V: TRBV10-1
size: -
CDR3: ASSPQTSNNEQF

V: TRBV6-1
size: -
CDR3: ASSELSRRYGYT

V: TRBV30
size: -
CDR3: AWSVTGANTEAF

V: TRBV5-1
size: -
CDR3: ASSLTVNTEAF

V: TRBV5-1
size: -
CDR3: ASSPKTGLGTEAF

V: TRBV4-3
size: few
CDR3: ASSRGGTEAF

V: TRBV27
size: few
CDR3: ASSSGGIGGGYT

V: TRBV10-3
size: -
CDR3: AISARGNSNQPQH

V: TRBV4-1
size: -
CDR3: ASSQDYGQGIHGYT

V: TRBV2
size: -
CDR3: ASTRGGVGELF

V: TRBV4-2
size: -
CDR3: ASSPLKRGGASGGSDTQY

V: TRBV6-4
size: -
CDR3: ASRSRGDGGTPLH

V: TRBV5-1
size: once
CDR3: ASSLLAGGLTDTQY

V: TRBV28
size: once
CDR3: ASRGDNYYGYT

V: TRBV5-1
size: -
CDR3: ASSLSYPGGNEQF

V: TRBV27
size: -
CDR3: ASSLLKNTEAF

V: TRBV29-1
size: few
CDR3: SVERVDYGYT

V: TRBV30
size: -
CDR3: AWSGDRGNTIY

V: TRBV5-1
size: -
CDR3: ASSIRTASYNEQF

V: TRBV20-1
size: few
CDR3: GDSGSGYT

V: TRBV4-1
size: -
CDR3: ASSHVGGLDTEAF

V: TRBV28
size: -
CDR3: ASRGGQGASEKLF

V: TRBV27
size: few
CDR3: ASSSHMGPLYNEQF

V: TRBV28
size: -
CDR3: ASSPPPLWEQY

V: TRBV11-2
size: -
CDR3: ASSVRQNYGYT

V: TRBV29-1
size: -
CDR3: SAPGQGTDTQY

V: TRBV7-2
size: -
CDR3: ASILLAGAVTDTQY